This T cell receptor (beta chain) was identified during a study of T-cell memory formation after mild COVID-19. Across the whole study: Largely, TCR clusters stayed within a single donor. Overall study findings and caveats: Of the contracting clones, CD4+ ones lay mainly in CM and EM, and CD8+ ones in EMRA.

TCRdb re-derived calls from the 5' RACE reads in MiXCR, one entry per CDR3 protein. The table has 500,000 to 600,000 distinct CDR3 sequences, roughly 17% seen once. As to this clonotype: Its antigen is still unknown.

J lost 3 bases, V lost 4 bases, and 3 bases had no gene match. CDR1 and CDR2 (germline): SEHNR, FQNEAQ (reference sequence). CDR3 length equals 14 residues. The gene calls are TRBV7-9 and TRBJ1-2; 9 nucleotides match TRBD1. The sample consisted of PBMCs or a T cell subset sorted from them (not recorded which). The TCR was taken from an adult woman who had mild COVID-19 (a few samples of this study predate the infection). Cell type and time point are not known. CDR3 sequence (DNA): TGTGCCAGCAGCTCGGGACAGGGTCACTATGGCTACACCTTC. Translated: CASSSGQGHYGYTF. Drawing the rest from reference TRBV7-9 and TRBJ1-2, the complete variable domain is DTGVSQNPRHKITKRGQNVTFRCDPISEHNRLYWYRQTLGQGPEFLTYFQNEAQLEKSRLLSDRFSAERPKGSFSTLEIQRTEQGDSAMYLCASSSGQGHYGYTFGSGTRLTVV.